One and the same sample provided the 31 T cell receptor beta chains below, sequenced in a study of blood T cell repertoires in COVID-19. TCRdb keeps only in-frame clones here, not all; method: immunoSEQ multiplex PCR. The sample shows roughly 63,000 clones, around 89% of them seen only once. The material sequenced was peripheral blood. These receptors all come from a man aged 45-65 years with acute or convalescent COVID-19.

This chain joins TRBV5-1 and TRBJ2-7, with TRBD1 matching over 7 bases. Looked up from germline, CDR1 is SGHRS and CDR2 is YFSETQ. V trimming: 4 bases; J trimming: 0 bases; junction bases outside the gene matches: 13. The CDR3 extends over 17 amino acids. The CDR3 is CASSNRPGQKSSYEQYF. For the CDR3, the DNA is TGCGCCAGCAGCAACAGGCCGGGACAGAAAAGCTCCTACGAGCAGTACTTC.

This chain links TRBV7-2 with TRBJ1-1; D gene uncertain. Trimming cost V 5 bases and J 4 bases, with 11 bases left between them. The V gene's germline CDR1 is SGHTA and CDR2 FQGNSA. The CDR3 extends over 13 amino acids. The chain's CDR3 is CASSRQDSTEAFF. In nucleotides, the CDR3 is TGTGCCAGCAGCCGCCAGGATAGCACTGAAGCTTTCTTT.

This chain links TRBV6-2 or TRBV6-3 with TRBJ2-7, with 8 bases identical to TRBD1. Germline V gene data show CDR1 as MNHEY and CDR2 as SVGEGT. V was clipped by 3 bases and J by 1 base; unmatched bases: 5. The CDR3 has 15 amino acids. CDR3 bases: TGTGCCAGCAGTTATTTCGGGGACAGGTCCTACGAGCAGTACTTC. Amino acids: CASSYFGDRSYEQYF.

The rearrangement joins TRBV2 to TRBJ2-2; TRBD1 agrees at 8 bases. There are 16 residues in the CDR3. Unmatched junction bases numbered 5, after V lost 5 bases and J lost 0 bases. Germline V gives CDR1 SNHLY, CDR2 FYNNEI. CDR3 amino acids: CASSSQGDANTGELFF. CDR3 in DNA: TGTGCCAGCAGTTCACAGGGGGACGCGAACACCGGGGAGCTGTTTTTT.

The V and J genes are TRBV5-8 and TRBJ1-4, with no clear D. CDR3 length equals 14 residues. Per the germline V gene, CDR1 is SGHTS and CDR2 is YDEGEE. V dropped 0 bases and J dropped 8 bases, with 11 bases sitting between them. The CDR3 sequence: CASSLGAPGEKLFF. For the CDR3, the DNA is TGTGCCAGCAGCTTGGGGGCCCCTGGGGAAAAACTGTTTTTT.

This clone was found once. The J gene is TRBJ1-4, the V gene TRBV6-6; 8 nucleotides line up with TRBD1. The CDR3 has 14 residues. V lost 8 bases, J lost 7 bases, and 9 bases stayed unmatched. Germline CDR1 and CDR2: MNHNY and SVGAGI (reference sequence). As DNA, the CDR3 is TGTGCCAGCTCCCCGAGGACAGGGATTGAAAAACTGTTTTTT. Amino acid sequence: CASSPRTGIEKLFF.

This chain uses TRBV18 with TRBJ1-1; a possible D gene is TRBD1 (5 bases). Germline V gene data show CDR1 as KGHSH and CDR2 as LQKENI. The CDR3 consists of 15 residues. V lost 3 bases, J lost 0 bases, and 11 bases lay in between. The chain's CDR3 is CASSPRAVMNTEAFF. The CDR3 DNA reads TGTGCCAGCTCACCCAGGGCCGTCATGAACACTGAAGCTTTCTTT.

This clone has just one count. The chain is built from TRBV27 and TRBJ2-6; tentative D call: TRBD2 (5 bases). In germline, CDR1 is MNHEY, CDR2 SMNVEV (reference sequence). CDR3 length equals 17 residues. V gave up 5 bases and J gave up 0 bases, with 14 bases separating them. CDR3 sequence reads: CASSPRGLASGANVLTF. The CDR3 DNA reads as TGTGCCAGCAGTCCCCGGGGTCTTGCCTCTGGGGCCAACGTCCTGACTTTC.

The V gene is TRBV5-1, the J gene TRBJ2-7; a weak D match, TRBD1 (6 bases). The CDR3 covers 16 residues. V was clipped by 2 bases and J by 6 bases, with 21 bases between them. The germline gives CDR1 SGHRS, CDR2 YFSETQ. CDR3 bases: TGCGCCAGCAGCTTCCCCAACTCGAACAGGGATCCCGAGCAGTACGTC. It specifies CASSFPNSNRDPEQYV.

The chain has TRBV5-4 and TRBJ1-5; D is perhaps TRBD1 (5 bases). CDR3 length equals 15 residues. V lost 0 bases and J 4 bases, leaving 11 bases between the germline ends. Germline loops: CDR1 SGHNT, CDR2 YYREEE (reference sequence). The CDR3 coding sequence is TGTGCCAGCAGCTTGGAACGGACAATAAATCAGCCCCAGCATTTT. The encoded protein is CASSLERTINQPQHF.

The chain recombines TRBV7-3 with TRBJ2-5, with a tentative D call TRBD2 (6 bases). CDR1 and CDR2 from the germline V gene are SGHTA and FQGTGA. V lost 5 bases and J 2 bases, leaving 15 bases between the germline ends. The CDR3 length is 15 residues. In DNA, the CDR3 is TGTGCCAGCAGCCCAAACGGGGGTGGGCAAGAGACCCAGTACTTC. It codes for CASSPNGGGQETQYF.

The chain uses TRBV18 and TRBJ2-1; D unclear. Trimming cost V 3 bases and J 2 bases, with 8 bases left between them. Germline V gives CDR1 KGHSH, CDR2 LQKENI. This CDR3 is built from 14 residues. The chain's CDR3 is CASSPAATYNEQFF. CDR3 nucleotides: TGTGCCAGCTCACCCGCGGCGACCTACAATGAGCAGTTCTTC.

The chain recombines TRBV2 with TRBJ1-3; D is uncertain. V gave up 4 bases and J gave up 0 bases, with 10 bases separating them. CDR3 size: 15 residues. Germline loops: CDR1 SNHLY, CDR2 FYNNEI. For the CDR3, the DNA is TGTGCCAGCAGTGTGGGCACGAACTCTGGAAACACCATATATTTT. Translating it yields CASSVGTNSGNTIYF.

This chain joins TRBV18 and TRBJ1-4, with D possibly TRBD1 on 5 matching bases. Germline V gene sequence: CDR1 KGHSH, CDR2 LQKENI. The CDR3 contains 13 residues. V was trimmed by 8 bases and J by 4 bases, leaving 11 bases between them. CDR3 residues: CASTPGLNEKLFF. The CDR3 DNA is TGTGCCAGCACCCCGGGACTTAATGAAAAACTGTTTTTT.

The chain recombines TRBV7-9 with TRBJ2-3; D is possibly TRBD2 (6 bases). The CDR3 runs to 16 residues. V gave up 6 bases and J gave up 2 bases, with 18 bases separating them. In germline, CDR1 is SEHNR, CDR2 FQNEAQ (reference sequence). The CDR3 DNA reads TGTGCCAGCAGGGGACCCTGGTCGGGAGACACAGATACGCAGTATTTT. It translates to CASRGPWSGDTDTQYF.

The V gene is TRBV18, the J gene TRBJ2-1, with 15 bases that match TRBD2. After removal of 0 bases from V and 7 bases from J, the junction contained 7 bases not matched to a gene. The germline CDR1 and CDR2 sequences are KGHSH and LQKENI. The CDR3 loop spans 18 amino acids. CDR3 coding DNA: TGTGCCAGCTCACCACCCGGACTAGCGGGAGGGACAGGGAATGAGCAGTTCTTC. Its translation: CASSPPGLAGGTGNEQFF. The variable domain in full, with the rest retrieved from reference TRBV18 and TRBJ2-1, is NAGVMQNPRHLVRRRGQEARLRCSPMKGHSHVYWYRQLPEEGLKFMVYLQKENIIDESGMPKERFSAEFPKEGPSILRIQQVVRGDSAAYFCASSPPGLAGGTGNEQFFGPGTRLTVL.

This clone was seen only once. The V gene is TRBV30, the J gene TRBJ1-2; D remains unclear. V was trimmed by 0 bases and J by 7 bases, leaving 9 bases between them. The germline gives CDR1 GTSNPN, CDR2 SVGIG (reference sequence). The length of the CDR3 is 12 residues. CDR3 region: CAWSVVRSGYTF. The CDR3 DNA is TGTGCCTGGAGTGTCGTGAGATCTGGCTACACCTTC.

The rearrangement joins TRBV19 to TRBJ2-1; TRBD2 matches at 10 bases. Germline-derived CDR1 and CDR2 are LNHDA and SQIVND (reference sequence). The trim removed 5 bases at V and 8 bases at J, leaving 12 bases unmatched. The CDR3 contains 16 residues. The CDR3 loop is CASSDPGGLAGDEQFF. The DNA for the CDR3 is TGTGCCAGTAGTGACCCGGGAGGGCTAGCGGGAGATGAGCAGTTCTTC.

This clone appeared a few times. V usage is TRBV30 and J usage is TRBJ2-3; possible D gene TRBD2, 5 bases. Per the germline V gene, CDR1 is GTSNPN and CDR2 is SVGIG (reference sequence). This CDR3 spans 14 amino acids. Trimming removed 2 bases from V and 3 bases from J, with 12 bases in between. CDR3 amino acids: CAWSLTGRTDTQYF. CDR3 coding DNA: TGTGCCTGGAGTTTAACGGGAAGGACAGATACGCAGTATTTT.

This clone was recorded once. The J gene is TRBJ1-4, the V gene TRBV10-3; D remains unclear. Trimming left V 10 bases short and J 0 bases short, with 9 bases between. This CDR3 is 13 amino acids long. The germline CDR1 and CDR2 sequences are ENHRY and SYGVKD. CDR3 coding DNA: TGTGCCACTCAGGAAACAACTAATGAAAAACTGTTTTTT. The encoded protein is CATQETTNEKLFF.

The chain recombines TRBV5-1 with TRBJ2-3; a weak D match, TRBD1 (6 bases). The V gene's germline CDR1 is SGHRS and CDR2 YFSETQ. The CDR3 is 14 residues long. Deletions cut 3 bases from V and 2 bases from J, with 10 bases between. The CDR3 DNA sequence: TGCGCCAGCAGCTCGGGACACAACACAGATACGCAGTATTTT. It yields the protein CASSSGHNTDTQYF.

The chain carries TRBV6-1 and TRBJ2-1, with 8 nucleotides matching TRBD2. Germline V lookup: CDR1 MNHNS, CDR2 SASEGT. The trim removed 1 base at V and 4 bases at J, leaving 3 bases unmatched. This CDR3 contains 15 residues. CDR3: CASSEVAGSYNEQFF. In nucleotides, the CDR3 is TGTGCCAGCAGTGAAGTAGCGGGGTCATACAATGAGCAGTTCTTC.

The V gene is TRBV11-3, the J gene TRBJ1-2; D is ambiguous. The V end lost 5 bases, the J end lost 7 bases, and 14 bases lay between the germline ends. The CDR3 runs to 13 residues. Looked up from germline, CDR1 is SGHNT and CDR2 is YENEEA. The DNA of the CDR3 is TGTGCCAGCAGCCCGGGAACCTGGGGTGGCTACACCTTC. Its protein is CASSPGTWGGYTF.

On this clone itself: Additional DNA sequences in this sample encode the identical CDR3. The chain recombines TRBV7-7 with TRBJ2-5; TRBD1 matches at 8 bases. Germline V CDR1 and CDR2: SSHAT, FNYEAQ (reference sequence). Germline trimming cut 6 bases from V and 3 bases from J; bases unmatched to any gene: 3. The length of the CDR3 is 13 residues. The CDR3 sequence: CASSLDREETQYF. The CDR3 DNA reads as TGTGCCAGCAGTTTGGACAGGGAAGAGACCCAGTACTTC. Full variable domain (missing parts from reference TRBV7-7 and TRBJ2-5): GAGVSQSPRYKVTKRGQDVTLRCDPISSHATLYWYQQALGQGPEFLTYFNYEAQPDKSGLPSDRFSAERPEGSISTLTIQRTEQRDSAMYRCASSLDREETQYFGPGTRLLVL.

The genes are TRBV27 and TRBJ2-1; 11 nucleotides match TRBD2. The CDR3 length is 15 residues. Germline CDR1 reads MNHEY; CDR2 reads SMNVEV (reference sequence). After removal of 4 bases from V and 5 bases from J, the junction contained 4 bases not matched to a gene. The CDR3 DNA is TGTGCCAGCAGTTCCGGGACTAGCGGTCACAATGAGCAGTTCTTC. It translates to CASSSGTSGHNEQFF.

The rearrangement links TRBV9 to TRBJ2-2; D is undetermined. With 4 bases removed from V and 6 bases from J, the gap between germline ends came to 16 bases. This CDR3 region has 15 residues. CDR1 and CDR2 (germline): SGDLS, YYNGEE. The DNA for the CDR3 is TGTGCCAGCAGCTTGAGACCCAACGAGGCCGGGGAGCTGTTTTTT. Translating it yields CASSLRPNEAGELFF.

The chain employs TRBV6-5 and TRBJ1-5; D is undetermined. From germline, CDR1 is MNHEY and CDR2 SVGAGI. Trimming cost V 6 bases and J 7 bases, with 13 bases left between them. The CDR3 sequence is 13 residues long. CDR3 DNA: TGTGCCAGCAGAGTGAGAGTCGGGCAGCCCCAGCATTTT. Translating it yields CASRVRVGQPQHF.

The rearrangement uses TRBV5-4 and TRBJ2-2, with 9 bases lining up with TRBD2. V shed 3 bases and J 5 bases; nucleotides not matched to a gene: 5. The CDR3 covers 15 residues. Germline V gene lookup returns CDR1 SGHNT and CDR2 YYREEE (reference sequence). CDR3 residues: CASSSAGLATGELFF. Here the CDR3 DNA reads TGTGCCAGCAGCTCCGCGGGACTAGCTACCGGGGAGCTGTTTTTT.

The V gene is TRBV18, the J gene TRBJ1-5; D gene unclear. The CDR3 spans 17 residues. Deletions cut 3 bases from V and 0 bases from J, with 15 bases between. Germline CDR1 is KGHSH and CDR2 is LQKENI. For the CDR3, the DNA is TGTGCCAGCTCACCGGATCTAGGTGAGTCTAGCAATCAGCCCCAGCATTTT. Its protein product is CASSPDLGESSNQPQHF.

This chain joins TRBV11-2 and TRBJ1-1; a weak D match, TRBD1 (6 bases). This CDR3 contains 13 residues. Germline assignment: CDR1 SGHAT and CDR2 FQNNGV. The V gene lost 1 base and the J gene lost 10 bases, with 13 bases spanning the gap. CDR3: CASSLGVGARAFF. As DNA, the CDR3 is TGTGCCAGCAGCTTAGGGGTGGGGGCGAGAGCTTTCTTT. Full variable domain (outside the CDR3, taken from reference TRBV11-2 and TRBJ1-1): EAGVAQSPRYKIIEKRQSVAFWCNPISGHATLYWYQQILGQGPKLLIQFQNNGVVDDSQLPKDRFSAERLKGVDSTLKIQPAKLEDSAVYLCASSLGVGARAFFGQGTRLTVV.

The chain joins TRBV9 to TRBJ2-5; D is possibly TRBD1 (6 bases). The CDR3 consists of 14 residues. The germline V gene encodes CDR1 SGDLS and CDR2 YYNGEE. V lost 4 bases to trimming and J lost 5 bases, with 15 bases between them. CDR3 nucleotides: TGTGCCAGCAGCTTCGGACAGATGACGGAGACCCAGTACTTC. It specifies CASSFGQMTETQYF.